Listed below are T cell receptor beta chains from one sample, sequenced in a study of breast tumors, draining lymph nodes, adjacent tissues. A single record per CDR3 protein comes from TCRdb applying MiXCR to the multiplex PCR reads. The repertoire holds about 140,000 distinct CDR3 sequences, over 25% seen once, with less than 2.5% in the top ten. The sample taken for sequencing was axillary lymph node tissue. Receptors were obtained from a female donor with breast cancer. Some clones in this sample may be carry-over from other donors' samples. CDR3s include the opening cysteine and the closing phenylalanine or tryptophan.

CASTIRDRSPQETQYF	TRBV12-3/TRBV12-4
CASSVRGWGNSPLHF	TRBV19
CASSEARQGYQPQHF	TRBV6-1
CASSRWDRGYSNQPQHF	TRBV12-3/TRBV12-4
CASSSQRGTNYERYF	TRBV6-5
CASNPTGADEQFF	TRBV6-1
CASSPMDSSNEKLFF	TRBV5-6
CASSPAGFSYNEQFF	TRBV6-5
CAISGESGGASNEQFF	TRBV10-3
CASSFTGTGDGETQYF	TRBV6-5
CSAAREGCTDTQHF	TRBV20-1
CSVSGGTHYGYTF	TRBV29-1
CSAKPGGLNEKLFF	TRBV20-1